This T cell receptor (beta chain) was captured by sequencing in a study of technical replicates of blood from several donors (dated by TCRdb to 2015 to 2018). In the case of this clone: Its binding antigen is unknown. No base qualities exist here, and no much larger clone lies one base off it.

Trimming removed 5 bases from V and 7 bases from J; the gene matches leave 3 bases unexplained. CDR3 length: 12 amino acids, cysteine to phenylalanine. Only CDR3 DNA is held: 36 bases, read in frame from base 1. CDR1 SEHNR and CDR2 FQNEAQ were looked up in the germline V gene (reference sequence). The library was produced with the immunoSEQ multiplex PCR assay. TCRdb holds this immuneACCESS table with in-frame rearrangements only. Some clones are missing; in checked studies, unresolved V genes explain under half, and the rest has no known cause. This sample gives about 58,000 clones in total; around 91% of them show up just once. In total, the top ten clones hold about 3.9% of the sample.

This clonotype originated in a human donor in good health. Some clones in this sample may be carry-over from other donors' samples. The sample consisted of PBMCs. Rearrangement joined TRBV7-9 to TRBJ1-2, and 8 bases in between align with TRBD1. The DNA sequence is TGTGCCAGCAGCATGGACAGGGTTGGCTACACCTTC. Protein translation: CASSMDRVGYTF.